A single sample is the source of the 13 T cell receptor beta chains below, sequenced in a study of T cells in Graves' hyperthyroidism and ophthalmopathy. Template material for amplifying TCR beta CDR3 regions consisted of RNA transcripts. HTBI primers were the set used in a first-round RT-PCR of the TCR CDR3. TCRdb called the multiplex PCR reads again in MiXCR, with one record for every CDR3 protein. The table records under 400,000 distinct CDR3 sequences, 15% to 18% of them present only once. The source material was blood. The receptors were sampled from a woman between 18 and 29 years old with Graves' hyperthyroidism that later progressed to Graves' ophthalmopathy.

This clonotype was seen only a few times. Sequence at one end of the junction differs from germline and may be a read error. V and J are TRBV7-9 and TRBJ2-7, with TRBD2 identical over 7 bases. Germline V gene sequence: CDR1 SEHNR, CDR2 FQNEAQ (reference sequence). The CDR3 runs 16 residues. DNA of the CDR3: TGTGCCAGCAGTCCCAGCGGGATCCACAGCTCCTACGAGCGGTACTTC. Its protein product is CASSPSGIHSSYERYF. Supplemented by reference TRBV7-9 and TRBJ2-7, the full variable domain reads DTGVSQNPRHKITKRGQNVTFRCDPISEHNRLYWYRQTLGQGPEFLTYFQNEAQLEKSRLLSDRFSAERPKGSFSTLEIQRTEQGDSAMYLCASSPSGIHSSYERYFGPGTRLTVT.

The chain links TRBV9 to TRBJ2-1; 12 bases agree with TRBD2. The trim removed 4 bases at V and 5 bases at J, leaving 13 bases unmatched. Per germline, CDR1 SGDLS and CDR2 YYNGEE. The length of the CDR3 is 18 residues. The CDR3 loop is CASSPHPETSGGDNEQFF. The CDR3 DNA sequence: TGTGCCAGCAGCCCACATCCCGAGACTAGCGGGGGAGACAATGAGCAGTTCTTC.

This clonotype was detected many times. The chain combines TRBV28 with TRBJ2-1, with D unclear. CDR1 is MDHEN, CDR2 SYDVKM, per germline. Trimming cost V 4 bases and J 8 bases, with 12 bases left between them. The CDR3 covers 13 residues. This CDR3 is CASSSTSLDEQFF. CDR3 sequence (DNA): TGTGCCAGCAGTTCCACCTCCTTGGATGAGCAGTTCTTC.

This clonotype has a handful of counts. The CDR3 sequence is CASSLMALAGDPAEQYF. CDR3 in DNA: TGTGCCAGCAGCTTAATGGCACTAGCGGGAGACCCGGCCGAGCAGTACTTC. The V gene is TRBV11-1, the J gene TRBJ2-7; 11 bases line up with TRBD2. Germline values: CDR1 SGHAT, CDR2 FQDESV (reference sequence). After removal of 2 bases from V and 6 bases from J, the junction contained 12 bases not matched to a gene. CDR3 length: 17 amino acids.

This clonotype was recorded many times. V is TRBV28 and J is TRBJ1-2; D is unclear. The CDR3 covers 12 residues. Between the trimmed V and J ends, which lost 3 bases and 1 base, there was a span of 3 bases. CDR1 is MDHEN, CDR2 SYDVKM, per germline. This CDR3 is CASSFDNYGYTF. The CDR3 DNA reads TGTGCCAGCAGTTTTGATAACTATGGCTACACCTTC.

The V gene is TRBV20-1, the J gene TRBJ2-7; 7 nucleotides line up with TRBD2. Germline CDR1 is DFQATT and CDR2 is SNEGSKA (reference sequence). V shed 0 bases, J shed 3 bases, and the junction held 8 bases outside the gene matches. CDR3 length: 15 residues. CDR3 loop: CSARDPGLVFYEQYF. CDR3 bases: TGCAGTGCTAGAGACCCTGGACTAGTGTTCTACGAGCAGTACTTC.

The chain is built from TRBV6-5 and TRBJ1-6; 10 positions agree with TRBD1. The CDR3 sequence is 19 residues long. Trimming took 1 base from V and 1 from J; bases not matched to a gene: 7. CDR1 and CDR2 from the germline V gene are MNHEY and SVGAGI. The CDR3 DNA reads TGTGCCAGCAGTTACTTTGGGACAGGGGAGTTTTCCTATAATTCACCCCTCCACTTT. Translated: CASSYFGTGEFSYNSPLHF.

This clonotype showed up many times. The CDR3 spells CASSLRQDFYGYTF. In DNA, the CDR3 is TGTGCCAGCAGTTTACGGCAGGACTTCTATGGCTACACCTTC. This rearrangement joins TRBV28 to TRBJ1-2; unclear D gene. The ends were cut back, 2 bases at V and 4 bases at J, with 11 bases in the middle. Germline V lookup: CDR1 MDHEN, CDR2 SYDVKM. The CDR3 is 14 amino acids.

The chain joins TRBV4-1 to TRBJ2-5; the match to TRBD2 covers 8 bases. With 0 bases clipped from V and 4 bases from J, the junction kept 16 bases outside the gene matches. Germline lookup yields CDR1 MGHRA and CDR2 YSYEKL. The CDR3 is 19 residues long. In nucleotides, the CDR3 is TGCGCCAGCAGCCAAGAACCTACACGGGAGCGGGAGATGGGAGAGACCCAGTACTTC. This codes for CASSQEPTREREMGETQYF.

The sample holds many counts of this clonotype. The V and J genes are TRBV20-1 and TRBJ2-2; TRBD2 matches at 10 bases. The germline V gene encodes CDR1 DFQATT and CDR2 SNEGSKA (reference sequence). V lost 6 bases, J lost 7 bases, and 8 bases stayed unmatched. The CDR3 is 14 amino acids. CDR3 loop: CSAQTGLAIGELFF. DNA of the CDR3: TGCAGTGCCCAAACGGGACTAGCGATCGGGGAGCTGTTTTTT.

This clonotype was observed at least ten times. The chain joins TRBV20-1 to TRBJ2-1, with a weak D call TRBD2 (5 bases). There are 13 residues in the CDR3. The V gene lost 3 bases and the J gene lost 4 bases, with 10 bases spanning the gap. CDR1 and CDR2 (germline): DFQATT, SNEGSKA (reference sequence). CDR3 DNA: TGCAGTGCTAGGAGGACTTTTTACAATGAGCAGTTCTTC. It translates to CSARRTFYNEQFF.

This clonotype was counted ten times or more. The rearrangement joins TRBV15 to TRBJ1-6; 8 bases map to TRBD1. Trimming cost V 1 base and J 6 bases; bases outside gene matches: 2. The CDR3 runs to 15 residues. CDR1 LNHNV and CDR2 YYDKDF come from the germline V gene (reference sequence). The CDR3 reads CATSRGGQVNSPLHF. Written as DNA, the CDR3 is TGTGCCACCAGCAGAGGGGGACAGGTTAATTCACCCCTCCACTTT.

J is TRBJ2-2 and V is TRBV6-1, with TRBD1 as a possible D gene (5 bases). The V gene's germline CDR1 is MNHNS and CDR2 SASEGT. The CDR3 covers 16 residues. V lost 10 bases and J 1 base, leaving 19 bases between the germline ends. The CDR3 protein is CAIPTHLGLNTGELFF. As DNA, the CDR3 is TGTGCCATCCCTACGCATTTGGGGCTGAACACCGGGGAGCTGTTTTTT.